These 8 T cell receptor beta chains came from one sample sequenced in a study of shared clonotypes between healthy human individuals. Sequenced by immunoSEQ multiplex PCR; TCRdb stores in-frame clones only, minus some. The sample yields some 2.1 million clones, 90% to 95% seen once. The material sequenced was naive CD4+ T cells sorted from blood. Subset of the sample: CD45RA+ positively selected. The receptors stem from a man in his late teens or twenties in good health.

V and J are TRBV28 and TRBJ1-2, with TRBD1 as a possible D gene (6 bases). V was trimmed by 4 bases and J by 8 bases, leaving 17 bases between them. The germline V gene encodes CDR1 MDHEN and CDR2 SYDVKM. This CDR3 has 14 amino acids. In nucleotides, the CDR3 is TGTGCCAGCAGTTCGCCGGGGGGGGCGGACGGCTACACCTTC. Translation gives CASSSPGGADGYTF.

This clone was detected once. The chain has TRBV7-9 and TRBJ2-1; TRBD1 is a possible D gene (6 bases). CDR1 is SEHNR, CDR2 FQNEAQ, per germline (reference sequence). This CDR3 has 11 amino acids. V was cut by 4 bases and J by 12 bases, with 10 bases left in between. CDR3 DNA sequence: TGTGCCAGCAGCTCCGGGACAAGGCAGTTCTTC. As protein: CASSSGTRQFF.

The chain joins TRBV18 to TRBJ1-1; D unresolved. The V end lost 4 bases, the J end lost 1 base, and 10 bases lay between the germline ends. The length of the CDR3 is 14 residues. CDR1 and CDR2 from the germline V gene are KGHSH and LQKENI. In nucleotides, the CDR3 is TGTGCCAGCTCACACTCGGGCCCGAACACTGAAGCTTTCTTT. Encoded protein: CASSHSGPNTEAFF. Together with reference TRBV18 and TRBJ1-1, the CDR3 gives the full variable domain: NAGVMQNPRHLVRRRGQEARLRCSPMKGHSHVYWYRQLPEEGLKFMVYLQKENIIDESGMPKERFSAEFPKEGPSILRIQQVVRGDSAAYFCASSHSGPNTEAFFGQGTRLTVV.

The chain joins TRBV6-5 to TRBJ1-3, with 8 bases that match TRBD1. CDR3 length equals 16 residues. The ends lost 4 bases at V and 2 bases at J; junction bases unmatched: 7. Germline CDR1 reads MNHEY; CDR2 reads SVGAGI. The CDR3 nucleotides are TGTGCCAGCAGTTTGACAGGGGTTCCAACTGGAAACACCATATATTTT. Translated, it gives CASSLTGVPTGNTIYF.

V gene TRBV7-3 combines with J gene TRBJ2-7; D is tentatively TRBD1 or TRBD2 (5 bases each). CDR3 length equals 13 residues. Germline V gene data show CDR1 as SGHTA and CDR2 as FQGTGA. V was shortened by 8 bases and J by 2 bases, with 13 bases between the two germline ends. In DNA, the CDR3 is TGTGCCAGCCCGAGGGGCAGCACCTACGAGCAGTACTTC. This translates into CASPRGSTYEQYF.

The rearrangement links TRBV27 to TRBJ2-7, with 8 positions matching TRBD2. With V trimmed by 4 bases and J by 3 bases, 11 bases remained unmatched. Germline V CDR1 and CDR2: MNHEY, SMNVEV (reference sequence). This CDR3 region has 16 residues. The chain's CDR3 is CASSSRPRGLDYEQYF. The DNA for the CDR3 is TGTGCCAGCAGTTCGCGACCTCGGGGACTAGACTACGAGCAGTACTTC.

The chain has TRBV2 and TRBJ2-5, with TRBD2 as a possible D gene (6 bases). CDR3 length equals 13 residues. V lost 5 bases to trimming and J lost 2 bases, with 9 bases between them. Germline V gene lookup returns CDR1 SNHLY and CDR2 FYNNEI. The CDR3 spells CASSRLEQETQYF. CDR3 DNA sequence: TGTGCCAGCAGTCGACTAGAGCAAGAGACCCAGTACTTC.

V usage is TRBV6-1 and J usage is TRBJ1-1; the D gene is possibly TRBD1 (5 bases). Germline loops: CDR1 MNHNS, CDR2 SASEGT. The V and J ends lost 2 bases and 1 base respectively, with 11 bases between them. CDR3 length equals 15 residues. In DNA, the CDR3 is TGTGCCAGCAGTGAAAAGTGGGGCGCGAACACTGAAGCTTTCTTT. It translates to CASSEKWGANTEAFF.